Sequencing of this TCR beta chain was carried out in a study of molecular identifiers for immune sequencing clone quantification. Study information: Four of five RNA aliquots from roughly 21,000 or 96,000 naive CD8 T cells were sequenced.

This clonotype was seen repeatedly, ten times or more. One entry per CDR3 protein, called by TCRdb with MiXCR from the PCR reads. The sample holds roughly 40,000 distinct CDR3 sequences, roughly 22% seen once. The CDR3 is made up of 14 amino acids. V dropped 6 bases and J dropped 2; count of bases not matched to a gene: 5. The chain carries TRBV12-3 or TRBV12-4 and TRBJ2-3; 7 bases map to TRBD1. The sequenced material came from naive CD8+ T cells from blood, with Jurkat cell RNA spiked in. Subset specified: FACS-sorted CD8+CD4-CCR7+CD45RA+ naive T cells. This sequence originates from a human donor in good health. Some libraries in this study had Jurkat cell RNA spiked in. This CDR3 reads CASSLQGLTDTQYF. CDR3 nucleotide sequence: TGTGCCAGCAGCTTACAGGGGCTCACAGATACGCAGTATTTT.